This T cell receptor (beta chain) was obtained from a study of control samples from healthy donors and cancer patients. This CDR3 comprises 15 residues. The germline V and J ends were trimmed by 1 base and 0 bases, with 8 bases remaining between them. Germline values: CDR1 SGHDT, CDR2 YYEEEE. Libraries were prepared by immunoSEQ multiplex PCR; TCRdb keeps only in-frame clonotypes and omits some of them. The top ten clones hold nearly 5.5% of a sample with about 63,000 clones, roughly 85% of them seen once. The sequencing sample was made of blood. The chain couples TRBV5-6 to TRBJ2-1; weak D call: TRBD1 (6 bases). This receptor was identified in a middle-aged man in good health. CDR3 DNA sequence: TGTGCCAGCAGCTTGAGGGGGAGCTCCTACAATGAGCAGTTCTTC. It is translated as CASSLRGSSYNEQFF.